The TCR beta chain under discussion was sequenced for a study of blood T cells in healthy people across ages. The CDR3 has 11 residues. Between the trimmed V and J ends, which lost 4 bases and 6 bases, there was a span of 7 bases. Looked up from germline, CDR1 is DFQATT and CDR2 is SNEGSKA (reference sequence). Primed by a sample-barcoded 5' primer and a J-beta primer mix, a second PCR proceeded for 7 to 11 cycles. Each cDNA molecule received a tag from a template-switch adaptor that had 12 random nucleotides. There were at least 3 million CDR3-containing paired-end reads obtained from each sample. TCRdb passed the 5' RACE reads through MiXCR, listing each CDR3 protein once. The table has approximately 700,000 distinct CDR3 sequences, less than 40% seen once; the top ten hold 15%.

Sequenced: blood. This clonotype originated in a woman aged 80 or older in good health. The chain combines TRBV20-1 with TRBJ2-1; D is undetermined. CDR3 loop: CSATPLNEQFF. In DNA form, the CDR3 reads TGCAGTGCTACTCCCCTCAATGAGCAGTTCTTC.